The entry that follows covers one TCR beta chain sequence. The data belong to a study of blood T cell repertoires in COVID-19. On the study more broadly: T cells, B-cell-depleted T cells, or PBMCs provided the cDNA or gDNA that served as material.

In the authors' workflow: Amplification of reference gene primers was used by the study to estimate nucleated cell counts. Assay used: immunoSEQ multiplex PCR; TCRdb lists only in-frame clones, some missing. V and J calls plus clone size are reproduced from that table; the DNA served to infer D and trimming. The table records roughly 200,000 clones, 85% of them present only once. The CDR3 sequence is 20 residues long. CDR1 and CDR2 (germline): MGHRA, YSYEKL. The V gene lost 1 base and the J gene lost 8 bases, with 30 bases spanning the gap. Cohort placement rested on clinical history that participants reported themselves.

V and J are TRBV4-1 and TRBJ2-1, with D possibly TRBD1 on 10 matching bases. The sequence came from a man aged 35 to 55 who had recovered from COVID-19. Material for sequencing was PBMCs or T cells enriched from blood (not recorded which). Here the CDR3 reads CASSQGGGQGPSGRNYEQFF. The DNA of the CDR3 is TGCGCCAGCAGCCAAGGGGGGGGACAGGGGCCCAGCGGGAGGAACTATGAGCAGTTCTTC.